This is a list of T cell receptor beta chains from one sample in a study of OX40 agonist ivuxolimab in advanced cancers. The assay was immunoSEQ multiplex PCR, and TCRdb's table has in-frame clones only and misses some. The sample consists of about 64,000 clones, roughly 80% of them appearing once. The sequencing here drew on CD4+ or CD8+ T cells sorted from blood, taken in a trial of the OX40 agonist ivuxolimab. These receptors originate from an adult with an advanced solid tumor such as melanoma, head and neck, liver or kidney cancer. The CDR3 runs from the conserved cysteine through the conserved F or W. D genes are given only for firm matches. Size tells how often a clone was seen (once, few, many) or the class of an expanded clone, and some rows leave it out.

d_call	j_call	clone_size	v_call	cdr3_aa	cdr3_nt
TRBD1	TRBJ2-7	few	TRBV2	CASSGSVGTGTYEQYF	TGTGCCAGCAGCGGCTCCGTAGGGACAGGAACCTACGAGCAGTACTTC
TRBD2	TRBJ2-1	.	TRBV27	CASSYIAGDEQFF	TGTGCCAGCAGTTATATAGCGGGGGATGAGCAGTTCTTC
TRBD2	TRBJ2-2	once	TRBV19	CASRLSGANTGELFF	TGTGCCAGTAGACTTAGCGGGGCAAACACCGGGGAGCTGTTTTTT
.	TRBJ1-2	.	TRBV4-1	CASSQDGMGAYGYTF	TGCGCCAGCAGCCAAGATGGGATGGGGGCCTATGGCTACACCTTC
.	TRBJ1-1	.	TRBV18	CASSPEGGGTEAFF	TGTGCCAGCTCACCCGAAGGTGGGGGCACTGAAGCTTTCTTT
.	TRBJ1-3	.	TRBV7-8	CASSPRGTSSGNTIYF	TGTGCCAGCAGCCCTCGAGGCACCAGCTCTGGAAACACCATATATTTT
.	TRBJ1-2	few	TRBV2	CASYRSNYGYTF	TGTGCCAGCTACAGGTCTAACTATGGCTACACCTTC
.	TRBJ1-5	once	TRBV6-1	CASSEQVRNQPQHF	TGTGCCAGCAGTGAACAGGTTCGAAATCAGCCCCAGCATTTT
TRBD1	TRBJ1-1	.	TRBV6-1	CASRTDRARAFF	TGTGCCAGCAGGACGGACAGGGCCAGGGCTTTCTTT
.	TRBJ2-1	.	TRBV9	CASSPQTGSYNEQFF	TGTGCCAGCAGCCCTCAGACAGGAAGCTACAATGAGCAGTTCTTC
.	TRBJ2-2	.	TRBV18	CASSPLQNTGELFF	TGTGCCAGCTCACCACTCCAGAACACCGGGGAGCTGTTTTTT
.	TRBJ2-3	.	TRBV5-1	CASSLEHAGTDTQYF	TGCGCCAGCAGCTTGGAACACGCCGGCACAGATACGCAGTATTTT
TRBD1	TRBJ2-1	.	TRBV19	CASSIAGTGFRNEQFF	TGTGCCAGTAGTATAGCCGGGACAGGGTTTAGGAATGAGCAGTTCTTC
TRBD1	TRBJ2-1	.	TRBV5-1	CASSRRQGLVDNEQFF	TGCGCCAGCAGCCGGCGACAGGGGCTGGTGGACAATGAGCAGTTCTTC
.	TRBJ2-3	once	TRBV5-1	CASSPGVWRLGTDTQYF	TGCGCCAGCAGCCCAGGAGTTTGGAGATTGGGCACAGATACGCAGTATTTT
.	TRBJ1-6	.	TRBV6-5	CASSSETASPLHF	TGTGCCAGCAGCTCAGAGACAGCTTCACCCCTCCACTTT
.	TRBJ2-1	.	TRBV11-3	CASSLDRIYNEQFF	TGTGCCAGCAGCTTAGACAGGATCTACAATGAGCAGTTCTTC
.	TRBJ1-2	once	TRBV9	CASSVALTAIRGSDGYTF	TGTGCCAGCAGCGTAGCTCTCACAGCAATACGGGGCTCGGATGGCTACACCTTC
TRBD2	TRBJ2-5	.	TRBV7-2	CASSPGAGGQETQYF	TGTGCCAGCAGCCCCGGCGCGGGGGGCCAAGAGACCCAGTACTTC
.	TRBJ2-1	once	TRBV27	CASSSLGEYEQFF	TGTGCCAGCAGCTCGCTGGGCGAGTACGAGCAGTTCTTC
TRBD1	TRBJ2-7	.	TRBV27	CASSSSDRGASRYEQYF	TGTGCCAGCAGTTCCTCGGACAGGGGGGCCTCGAGGTACGAGCAGTACTTC
.	TRBJ2-4	once	TRBV21-1	CASSRTRGGQGELAKNIQYF	TGTGCCAGCAGCAGAACCCGTGGGGGACAGGGAGAATTGGCCAAAAACATTCAGTACTTC
.	TRBJ2-5	.	TRBV5-1	CASSLAGSETQYF	TGCGCCAGCAGCTTGGCGGGGTCGGAGACCCAGTACTTC
TRBD1	TRBJ2-5	.	TRBV5-1	CASSGVDREETQYF	TGCGCCAGCAGCGGCGTCGACAGGGAAGAGACCCAGTACTTC